This is a list of T cell receptor beta chains from one sample in a study of T cell responses to AZD1222 COVID-19 vaccine. Sequenced by immunoSEQ multiplex PCR; TCRdb stores in-frame clones only, minus some. The table shows more than 120,000 clones, with 75% to 90% occurring only once. Sequencing used peripheral blood, obtained 28 days after the second AZD1222 dose. These receptors all come from an adult who received the AZD1222 COVID-19 vaccine. The CDR3 runs from the conserved cysteine through the conserved F or W. Fields, in order: V gene, J gene, CDR3 protein.

>TRBV10-3|TRBJ1-4
CAISSLDSPNEKLFF
>TRBV9|TRBJ1-1
CASSVVTGGNTEAFF
>TRBV30|TRBJ1-5
CAWSVGSPLNQPQHF
>TRBV24-1|TRBJ1-2
CATSDSPTETYGYTF
>TRBV12-3/TRBV12-4|TRBJ2-1
CASSLGQAGEQFF
>TRBV12-5|TRBJ1-5
CASGLADQPQHF
>TRBV7-9|TRBJ1-3
CASSEQGSGNTIYF
>TRBV6-6|TRBJ2-1
CASTGVAGEVYNEQFF
>TRBV19|TRBJ2-3
CASTRDSLSTDTQYF
>TRBV11-2|TRBJ2-5
CASSLVTGGNQETQYF
>TRBV6-6|TRBJ1-6
CASSAIPGQGNSPLHF
>TRBV5-5|TRBJ2-1
CASSLALAGEQFF
>TRBV18|TRBJ1-1
CASSPNRDRMNTEAFF
>TRBV5-1|TRBJ1-3
CASSLAQGFSGNTIYF
>TRBV18|TRBJ1-4
CASSQFRDRAEKLFF
>TRBV28|TRBJ2-5
CASSLWDTFQETQYF
>TRBV27|TRBJ2-1
CASSPDQSSYNEQFF
>TRBV5-6|TRBJ2-7
CASSLVSGSAEQYF
>TRBV7-2|TRBJ1-1
CASSPYRVRTEAFF
>TRBV12-3/TRBV12-4|TRBJ2-1
CASRMGDRGQFF
>TRBV19|TRBJ1-6
CASSIGGPSRNSPLHF
>TRBV7-9|TRBJ2-3
CASSSALGGARDTQYF
>TRBV12-3/TRBV12-4|TRBJ1-1
CASMKTVNTEAFF
>TRBV29-1|TRBJ1-1
CFVLLNTEAFF
>TRBV5-6|TRBJ1-1
CASSLTARDNTEAFF
>TRBV28|TRBJ1-5
CASSLSTRISNQPQHF
>TRBV19|TRBJ1-2
CASTLFGEGRGYTF
>TRBV2|TRBJ1-1
CASSELGSRIEAFF
>TRBV21-1|TRBJ2-1
CASIQTGLAGEPVNEQFF
>TRBV24-1|TRBJ2-1
CATSPTNVYNEQFF
>TRBV29-1|TRBJ2-7
CSVDPSPGLFYEQYF
>TRBV7-9|TRBJ1-6
CASSLEDGNSPLHF